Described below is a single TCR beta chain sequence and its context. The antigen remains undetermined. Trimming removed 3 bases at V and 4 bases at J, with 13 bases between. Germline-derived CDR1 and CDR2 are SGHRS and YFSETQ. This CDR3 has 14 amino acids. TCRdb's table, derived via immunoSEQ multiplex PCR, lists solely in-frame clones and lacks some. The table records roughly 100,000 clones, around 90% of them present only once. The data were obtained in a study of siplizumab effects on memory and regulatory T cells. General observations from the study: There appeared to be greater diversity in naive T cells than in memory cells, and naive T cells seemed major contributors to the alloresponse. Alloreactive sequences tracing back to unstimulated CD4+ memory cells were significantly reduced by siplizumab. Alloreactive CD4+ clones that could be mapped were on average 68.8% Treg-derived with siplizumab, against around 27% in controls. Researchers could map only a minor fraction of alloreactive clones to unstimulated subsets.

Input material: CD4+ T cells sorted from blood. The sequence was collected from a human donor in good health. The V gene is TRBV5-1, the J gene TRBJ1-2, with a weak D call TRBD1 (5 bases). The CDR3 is CASSSEGSGYGYTF. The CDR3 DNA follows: TGCGCCAGCAGCTCCGAGGGGAGCGGCTATGGCTACACCTTC. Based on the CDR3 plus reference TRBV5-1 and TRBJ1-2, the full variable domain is KAGVTQTPRYLIKTRGQQVTLSCSPISGHRSVSWYQQTPGQGLQFLFEYFSETQRNKGNFPGRFSGRQFSNSRSEMNVSTLELGDSALYLCASSSEGSGYGYTFGSGTRLTVV.